The 3 T cell receptor beta chains in this list originate from one sample, sequenced in a study of CD8 T cells in Susac syndrome. After extraction with the RNeasy kit, roughly 0.45 to 1 ug of the RNA was reverse transcribed using random hexamers. In TCRdb, the immunoSEQ multiplex PCR reads were re-called with MiXCR into one record per CDR3 protein. In the table there are tens of thousands of distinct CDR3 sequences, over 85% of which are singletons. Sequenced: CD8+ T cells from PBMCs. Receptor source: a human donor with multiple sclerosis.

The count of this clonotype is one. The V call is TRBV3-1, the J call TRBJ1-6; tentatively, D is TRBD1 (6 bases). The V end lost 2 bases, the J end lost 11 bases, and 25 bases lay between the germline ends. This CDR3 contains 18 residues. Germline V lookup: CDR1 LGHDT, CDR2 YNNKEL (reference sequence). This CDR3 is CASSQYLQGWGPPTPLHF. The CDR3 coding sequence is TGTGCCAGCAGCCAATACCTCCAGGGGTGGGGACCGCCGACACCCCTCCACTTT.

This chain links TRBV27 with TRBJ2-7; weak D call: TRBD1 (6 bases). The ends were cut back, 0 bases at V and 3 bases at J, with 12 bases in the middle. Germline V gene lookup returns CDR1 MNHEY and CDR2 SMNVEV (reference sequence). The CDR3 runs to 15 residues. The CDR3 here is CASSLSGTLNYEQYF. In nucleotides, the CDR3 is TGTGCCAGCAGTTTATCTGGGACACTTAACTACGAGCAGTACTTC.

For the CDR3, the DNA is TGTGCCAGCAGGGGACAGGGTATGAACACTGAAGCTTTCTTT. Translating it yields CASRGQGMNTEAFF. The chain couples TRBV7-2 to TRBJ1-1; 9 bases line up with TRBD1. This CDR3 is 14 amino acids long. Losses at the gene ends were 6 bases for V and 0 bases for J; bases not matched to a gene: 2. Germline V gene lookup returns CDR1 SGHTA and CDR2 FQGNSA.